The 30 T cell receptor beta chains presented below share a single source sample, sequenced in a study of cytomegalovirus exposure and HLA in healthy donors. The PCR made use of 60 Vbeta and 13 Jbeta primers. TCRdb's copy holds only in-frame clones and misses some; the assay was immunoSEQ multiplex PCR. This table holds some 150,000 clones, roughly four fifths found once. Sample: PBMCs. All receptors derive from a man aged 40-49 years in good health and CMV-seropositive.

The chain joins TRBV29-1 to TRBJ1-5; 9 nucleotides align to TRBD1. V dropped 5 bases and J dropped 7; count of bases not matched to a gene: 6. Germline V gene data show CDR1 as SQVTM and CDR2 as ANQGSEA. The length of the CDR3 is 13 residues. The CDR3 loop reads CSVRQGEWQPQHF. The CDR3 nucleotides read TGCAGCGTTCGACAGGGGGAGTGGCAGCCCCAGCATTTT. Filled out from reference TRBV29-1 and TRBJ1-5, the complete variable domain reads SAVISQKPSRDICQRGTSLTIQCQVDSQVTMMFWYRQQPGQSLTLIATANQGSEATYESGFVIDKFPISRPNLTFSTLTVSNMSPEDSSIYLCSVRQGEWQPQHFGDGTRLSIL.

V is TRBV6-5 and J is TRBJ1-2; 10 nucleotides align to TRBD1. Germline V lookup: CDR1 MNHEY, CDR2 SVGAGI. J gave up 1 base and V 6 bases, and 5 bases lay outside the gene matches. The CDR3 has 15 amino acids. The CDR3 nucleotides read TGTGCCAGCAGCCCCGGGACAGGGGATAACTATGGCTACACCTTC. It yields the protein CASSPGTGDNYGYTF.

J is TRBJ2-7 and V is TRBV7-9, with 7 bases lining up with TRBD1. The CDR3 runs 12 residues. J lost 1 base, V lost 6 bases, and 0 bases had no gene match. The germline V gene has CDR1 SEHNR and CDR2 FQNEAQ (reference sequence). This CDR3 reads CASRTGSYEQYF. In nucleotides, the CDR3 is TGTGCCAGCAGGACAGGGTCCTACGAGCAGTACTTC.

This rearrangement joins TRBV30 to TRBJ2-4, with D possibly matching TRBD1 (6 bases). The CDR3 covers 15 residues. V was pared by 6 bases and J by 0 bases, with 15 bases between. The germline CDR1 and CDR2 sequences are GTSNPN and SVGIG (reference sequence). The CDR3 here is CACGRGQLAKNIQYF. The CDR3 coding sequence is TGTGCCTGCGGTCGGGGACAACTAGCCAAAAACATTCAGTACTTC. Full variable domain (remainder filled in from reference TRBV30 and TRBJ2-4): SQTIHQWPATLVQPVGSPLSLECTVEGTSNPNLYWYRQAAGRGLQLLFYSVGIGQISSEVPQNLSASRPQDRQFILSSKKLLLSDSGFYLCACGRGQLAKNIQYFGAGTRLSVL.

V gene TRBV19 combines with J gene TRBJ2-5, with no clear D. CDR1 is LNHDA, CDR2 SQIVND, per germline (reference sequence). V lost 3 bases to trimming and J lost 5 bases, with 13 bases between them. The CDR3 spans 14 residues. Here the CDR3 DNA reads TGTGCCAGTAGTATTATGGGTCTGGAGGAGACCCAGTACTTC. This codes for CASSIMGLEETQYF.

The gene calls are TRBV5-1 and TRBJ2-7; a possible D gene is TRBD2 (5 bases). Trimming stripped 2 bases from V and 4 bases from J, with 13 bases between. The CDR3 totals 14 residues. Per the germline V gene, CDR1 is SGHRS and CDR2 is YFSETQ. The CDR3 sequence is CASSFSSSSYEQYF. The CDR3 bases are TGCGCCAGCAGCTTCTCGTCTAGCAGTTACGAGCAGTACTTC. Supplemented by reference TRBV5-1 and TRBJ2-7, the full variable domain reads KAGVTQTPRYLIKTRGQQVTLSCSPISGHRSVSWYQQTPGQGLQFLFEYFSETQRNKGNFPGRFSGRQFSNSRSEMNVSTLELGDSALYLCASSFSSSSYEQYFGPGTRLTVT.

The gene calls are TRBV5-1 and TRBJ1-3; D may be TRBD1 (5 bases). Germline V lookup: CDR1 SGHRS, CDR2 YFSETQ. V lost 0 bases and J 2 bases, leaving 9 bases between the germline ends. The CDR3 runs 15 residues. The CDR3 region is CASSLEGQPGNTIYF. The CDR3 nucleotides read TGCGCCAGCAGCTTGGAGGGGCAACCTGGAAACACCATATATTTT.

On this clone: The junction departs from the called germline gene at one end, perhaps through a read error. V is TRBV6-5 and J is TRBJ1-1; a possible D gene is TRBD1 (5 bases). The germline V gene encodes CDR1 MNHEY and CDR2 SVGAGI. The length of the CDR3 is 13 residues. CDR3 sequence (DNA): TGTGTCAGCAGTTACGGGGAGGGGACTGAAGCTTTCTTT. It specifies CVSSYGEGTEAFF.

The CDR3: CASSFGLGSYNEQFF. CDR3 DNA: TGTGCCAGCAGTTTCGGACTAGGATCCTACAATGAGCAGTTCTTC. The chain carries TRBV27 and TRBJ2-1; 7 bases line up with TRBD2. CDR3 size: 15 residues. V was clipped by 3 bases and J by 1 base; unmatched bases: 3. Germline CDR1 and CDR2: MNHEY and SMNVEV (reference sequence).

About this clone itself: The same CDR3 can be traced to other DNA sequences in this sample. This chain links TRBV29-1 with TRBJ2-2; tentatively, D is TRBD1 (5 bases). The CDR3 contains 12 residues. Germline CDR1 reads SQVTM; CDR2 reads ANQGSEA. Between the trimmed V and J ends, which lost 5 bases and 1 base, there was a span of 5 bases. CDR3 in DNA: TGCAGCGTTAGGGGGAACACCGGGGAGCTGTTTTTT. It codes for CSVRGNTGELFF.

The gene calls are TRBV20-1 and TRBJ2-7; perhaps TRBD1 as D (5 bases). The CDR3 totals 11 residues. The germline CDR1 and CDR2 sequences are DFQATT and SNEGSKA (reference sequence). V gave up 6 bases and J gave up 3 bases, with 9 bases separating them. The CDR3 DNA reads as TGCAGTGCGGAAGGGGTCTACGAGCAGTACTTC. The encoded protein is CSAEGVYEQYF.

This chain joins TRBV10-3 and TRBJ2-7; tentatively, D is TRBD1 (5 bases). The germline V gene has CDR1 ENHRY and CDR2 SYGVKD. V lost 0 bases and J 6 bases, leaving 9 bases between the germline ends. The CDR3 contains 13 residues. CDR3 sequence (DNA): TGTGCCATCAGTGAGTCGCAGGGCTCCGAGCAGTACTTC. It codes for CAISESQGSEQYF.

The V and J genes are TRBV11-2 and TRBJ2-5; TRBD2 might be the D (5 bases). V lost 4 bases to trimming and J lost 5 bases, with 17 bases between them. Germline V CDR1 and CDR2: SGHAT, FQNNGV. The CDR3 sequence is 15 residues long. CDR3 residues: CASSSHDRGSETQYF. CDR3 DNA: TGTGCCAGCAGCTCACATGACCGGGGTTCGGAGACCCAGTACTTC.

CDR3 in DNA: TGTGCCAGCAGCTTAGGAGCGGGAGTTTCCTACGAGCAGTACTTC. Protein product: CASSLGAGVSYEQYF. V is TRBV7-2 and J is TRBJ2-7; TRBD2 agrees at 8 bases. Germline V gene lookup returns CDR1 SGHTA and CDR2 FQGNSA. Germline trimming cut 1 base from V and 1 base from J; bases unmatched to any gene: 3. The CDR3 runs 15 residues.

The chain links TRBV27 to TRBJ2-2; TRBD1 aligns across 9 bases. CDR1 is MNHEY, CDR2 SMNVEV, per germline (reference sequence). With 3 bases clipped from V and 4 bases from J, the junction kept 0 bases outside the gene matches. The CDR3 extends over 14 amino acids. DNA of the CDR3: TGTGCCAGCAGTTTGACAGGGGGCACCGGGGAGCTGTTTTTT. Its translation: CASSLTGGTGELFF.

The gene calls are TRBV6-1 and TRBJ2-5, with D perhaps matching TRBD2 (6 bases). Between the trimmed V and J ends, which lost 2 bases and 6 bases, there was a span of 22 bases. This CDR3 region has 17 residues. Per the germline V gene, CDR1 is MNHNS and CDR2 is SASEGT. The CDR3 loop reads CASSEQRGGGTRKTQYF. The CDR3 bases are TGTGCCAGCAGTGAACAGAGGGGTGGGGGGACGCGGAAGACCCAGTACTTC.

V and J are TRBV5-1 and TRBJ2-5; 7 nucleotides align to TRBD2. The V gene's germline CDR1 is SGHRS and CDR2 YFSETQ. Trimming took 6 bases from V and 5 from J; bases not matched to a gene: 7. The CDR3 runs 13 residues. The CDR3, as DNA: TGCGCCAGCAAGCGGACTAGGGTTGAGACCCAGTACTTC. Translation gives CASKRTRVETQYF. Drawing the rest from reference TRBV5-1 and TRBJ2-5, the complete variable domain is KAGVTQTPRYLIKTRGQQVTLSCSPISGHRSVSWYQQTPGQGLQFLFEYFSETQRNKGNFPGRFSGRQFSNSRSEMNVSTLELGDSALYLCASKRTRVETQYFGPGTRLLVL.

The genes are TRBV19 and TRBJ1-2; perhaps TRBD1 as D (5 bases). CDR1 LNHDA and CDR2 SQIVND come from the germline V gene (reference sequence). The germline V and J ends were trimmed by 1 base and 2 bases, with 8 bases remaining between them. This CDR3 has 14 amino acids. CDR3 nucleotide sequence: TGTGCCAGTAGTATAGCGAACAGGAACTATGGCTACACCTTC. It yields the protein CASSIANRNYGYTF.

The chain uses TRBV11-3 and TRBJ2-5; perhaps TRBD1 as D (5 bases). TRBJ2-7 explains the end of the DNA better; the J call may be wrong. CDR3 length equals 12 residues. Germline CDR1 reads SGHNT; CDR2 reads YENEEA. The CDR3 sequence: CASSDQGDEQYF. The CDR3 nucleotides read TGTGCCAGCAGCGATCAGGGCGACGAGCAGTACTTC.

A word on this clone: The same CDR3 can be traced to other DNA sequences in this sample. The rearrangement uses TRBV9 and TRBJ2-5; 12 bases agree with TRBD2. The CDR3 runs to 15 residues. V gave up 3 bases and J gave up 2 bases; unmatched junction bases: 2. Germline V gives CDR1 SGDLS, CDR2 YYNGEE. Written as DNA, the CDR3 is TGTGCCAGCAGCGCTGGGACTAGCGGGCAAGAGACCCAGTACTTC. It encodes CASSAGTSGQETQYF. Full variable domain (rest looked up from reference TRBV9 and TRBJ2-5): DSGVTQTPKHLITATGQRVTLRCSPRSGDLSVYWYQQSLDQGLQFLIQYYNGEERAKGNILERFSAQQFPDLHSELNLSSLELGDSALYFCASSAGTSGQETQYFGPGTRLLVL.

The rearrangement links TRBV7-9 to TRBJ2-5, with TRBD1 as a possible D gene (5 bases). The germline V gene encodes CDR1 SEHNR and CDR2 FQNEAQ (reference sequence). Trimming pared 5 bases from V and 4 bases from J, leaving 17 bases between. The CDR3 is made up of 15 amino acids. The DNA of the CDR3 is TGTGCCAGCAGCCGGGTGGGTCAGGGAATAGAGACCCAGTACTTC. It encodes CASSRVGQGIETQYF. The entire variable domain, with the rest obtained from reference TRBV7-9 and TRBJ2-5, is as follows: DTGVSQNPRHKITKRGQNVTFRCDPISEHNRLYWYRQTLGQGPEFLTYFQNEAQLEKSRLLSDRFSAERPKGSFSTLEIQRTEQGDSAMYLCASSRVGQGIETQYFGPGTRLLVL.

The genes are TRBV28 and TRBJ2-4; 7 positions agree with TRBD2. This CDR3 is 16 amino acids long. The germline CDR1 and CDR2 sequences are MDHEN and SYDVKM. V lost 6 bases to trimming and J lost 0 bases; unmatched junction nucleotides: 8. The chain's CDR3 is CASSLRLAVAKNIQYF. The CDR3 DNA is TGTGCCAGCAGCCTCCGACTAGCCGTAGCCAAAAACATTCAGTACTTC.

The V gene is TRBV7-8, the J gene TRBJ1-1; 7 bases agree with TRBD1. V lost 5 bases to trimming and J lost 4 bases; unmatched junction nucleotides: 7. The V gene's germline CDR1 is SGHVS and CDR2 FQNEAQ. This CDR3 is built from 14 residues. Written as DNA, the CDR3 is TGTGCCAGCAGCATCAGGGGGATGGGCACTGAAGCTTTCTTT. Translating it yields CASSIRGMGTEAFF.

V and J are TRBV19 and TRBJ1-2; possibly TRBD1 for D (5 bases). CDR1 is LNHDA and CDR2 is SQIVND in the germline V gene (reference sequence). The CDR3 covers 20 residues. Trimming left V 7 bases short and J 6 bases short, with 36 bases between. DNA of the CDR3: TGTGCCAGTACCAAGGGTCAGAACCGCCCCAGTCGGAGGGACGGGCATGGCTACACCTTC. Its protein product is CASTKGQNRPSRRDGHGYTF.

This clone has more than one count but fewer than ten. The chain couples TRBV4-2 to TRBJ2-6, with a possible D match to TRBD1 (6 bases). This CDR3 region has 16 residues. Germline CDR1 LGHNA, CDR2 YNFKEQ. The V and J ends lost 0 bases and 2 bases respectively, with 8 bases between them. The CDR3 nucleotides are TGTGCCAGCAGCCAAGATGGGACAACTGGGGCCAACGTCCTGACTTTC. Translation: CASSQDGTTGANVLTF.

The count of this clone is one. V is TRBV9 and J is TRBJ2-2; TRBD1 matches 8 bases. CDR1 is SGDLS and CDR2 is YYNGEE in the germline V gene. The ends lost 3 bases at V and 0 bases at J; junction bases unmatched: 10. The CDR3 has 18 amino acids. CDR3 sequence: CASSASPLRGPNTGELFF. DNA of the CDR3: TGTGCCAGCAGCGCTAGCCCGCTCAGGGGGCCGAACACCGGGGAGCTGTTTTTT.

CDR3 nucleotide sequence: TGTGCCAGCAGCTTAGAAATGGGGTCCGGGACTAGAGTCTCCTACGAGCAGTACTTC. It translates to CASSLEMGSGTRVSYEQYF. The chain carries TRBV11-2 and TRBJ2-7, with 8 bases matching TRBD2. The germline V gene encodes CDR1 SGHAT and CDR2 FQNNGV. This CDR3 comprises 19 residues. V shed 0 bases and J 0 bases; nucleotides not matched to a gene: 13.

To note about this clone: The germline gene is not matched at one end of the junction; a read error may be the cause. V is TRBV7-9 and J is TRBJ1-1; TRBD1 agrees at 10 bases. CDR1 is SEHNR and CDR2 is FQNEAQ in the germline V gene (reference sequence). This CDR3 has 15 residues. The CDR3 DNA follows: TGTTCCAGCAGCACCGGGACAGGGGCGAACACTGAAGCTTTCTTT. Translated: CSSSTGTGANTEAFF.

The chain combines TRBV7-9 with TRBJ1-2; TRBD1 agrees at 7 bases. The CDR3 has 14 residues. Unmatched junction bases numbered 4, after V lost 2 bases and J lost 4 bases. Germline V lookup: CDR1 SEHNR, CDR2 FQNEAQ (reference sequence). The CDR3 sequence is CASSLNQGGYGYTF. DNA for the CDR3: TGTGCCAGCAGCTTAAATCAGGGGGGCTATGGCTACACCTTC.

CDR3: CASSLEGGLPYNEQFF. In DNA, the CDR3 is TGTGCCAGCAGCTTAGAGGGTGGACTCCCCTACAATGAGCAGTTCTTC. The chain joins TRBV7-3 to TRBJ2-1; D is perhaps TRBD2 (5 bases). The CDR3 has 16 amino acids. Germline V gene sequence: CDR1 SGHTA, CDR2 FQGTGA. The V gene lost 2 bases and the J gene lost 2 bases, with 13 bases spanning the gap.